What follows are 18 T cell receptor beta chains derived from one specimen sequenced in a study of T cells in Graves' hyperthyroidism and ophthalmopathy. Amplified TCR beta CDR3 regions derived from RNA transcripts. The primer set for the first-round RT-PCR of the TCR CDR3 was HTBI. Using its own MiXCR run on the multiplex PCR reads, TCRdb lists one record per CDR3 protein. Among about 520,000 distinct CDR3 sequences listed, 20% were seen once. The sequencing sample was made of blood. The receptors originated from a man in his late teens or twenties with Graves' hyperthyroidism.

This clonotype was counted many times. The rearrangement joins TRBV12-5 to TRBJ2-7; D is possibly TRBD1 or TRBD2 (5 bases each). This CDR3 is built from 13 residues. Looked up from germline, CDR1 is LGHNT and CDR2 is FRNRAP. V lost 7 bases to trimming and J lost 2 bases, with 12 bases between them. The CDR3 is CASAPGLTYEQYF. The CDR3, as DNA: TGTGCTAGTGCTCCGGGGCTCACCTACGAGCAGTACTTC.

The V and J genes are TRBV10-3 and TRBJ2-7; weak D call: TRBD1 (6 bases). Trimming left V 5 bases short and J 3 bases short, with 11 bases between. The germline V gene has CDR1 ENHRY and CDR2 SYGVKD. The CDR3 has 13 amino acids. The CDR3 loop reads CAISSGQIYEQYF. CDR3 bases: TGTGCCATCAGTTCCGGACAGATCTACGAGCAGTACTTC.

The chain links TRBV24-1 to TRBJ1-5; no clear D. The CDR3 contains 14 residues. Germline V CDR1 and CDR2: KGHDR, SFDVKD. Deletions cut 3 bases from V and 8 bases from J, with 13 bases between. This chain's CDR3 is CATSDRPPPEPQHF. The CDR3 coding sequence is TGTGCCACCAGTGATAGACCTCCCCCGGAGCCCCAGCATTTT.

This chain joins TRBV6-1 and TRBJ1-1; D call uncertain. Trimming took 7 bases from V and 6 from J, leaving 9 bases between them. Germline V gives CDR1 MNHNS, CDR2 SASEGT. The CDR3 length is 11 residues. The CDR3 DNA reads as TGTGCCAGCAAGCATGGTGCTGAAGCTTTCTTT. As protein: CASKHGAEAFF.

Many counts were recorded for this clonotype. This sequence joins TRBV6-1 and TRBJ1-1, with D uncertain. Germline values: CDR1 MNHNS, CDR2 SASEGT. CDR3 length equals 15 residues. V lost 1 base and J 1 base, leaving 10 bases between the germline ends. The chain's CDR3 is CASSEDEWRNTEAFF. CDR3 bases: TGTGCCAGCAGTGAAGATGAATGGCGGAACACTGAAGCTTTCTTT.

The V gene is TRBV28, the J gene TRBJ2-7; D uncertain. V was trimmed by 6 bases and J by 6 bases, leaving 15 bases between them. The CDR3 consists of 13 residues. Germline lookup yields CDR1 MDHEN and CDR2 SYDVKM. For the CDR3, the DNA is TGTGCCAGCAGGATTAGTCTGGTCGGCGAGCAGTACTTC. Its translation: CASRISLVGEQYF.

This clonotype appeared many times. The chain employs TRBV6-5 and TRBJ2-5; D might be TRBD2 (5 bases). Germline V gives CDR1 MNHEY, CDR2 SVGAGI. The CDR3 length is 15 residues. V was cut by 4 bases and J by 2 bases, with 14 bases left in between. The CDR3 coding sequence is TGTGCCAGCAGTTTCTCCGGCGGGTTACAAGAGACCCAGTACTTC. Its translation: CASSFSGGLQETQYF.

Of note for this clonotype: A much larger clonotype is one base distant, so this may be a read error. This rearrangement joins TRBV6-1 to TRBJ1-2, with D hard to call. The ends were cut back, 1 base at V and 3 bases at J, with 12 bases in the middle. The CDR3 covers 15 residues. Germline V gene lookup returns CDR1 MNHNS and CDR2 SASEGT. The CDR3 coding sequence is TGTGCCAGCAGTGAAGAAACAAGGCCCGACTATGGCTACACCTTC. It codes for CASSEETRPDYGYTF.

The chain links TRBV6-1 to TRBJ1-2; 11 nucleotides line up with TRBD1. CDR1 is MNHNS and CDR2 is SASEGT in the germline V gene. Trimming took 8 bases from V and 2 from J; bases not matched to a gene: 13. This CDR3 spans 17 amino acids. The CDR3, as DNA: TGTGCCAGCGGGTCTAGGGACAGGGGGTTAAAGAACTATGGCTACACCTTC. It yields the protein CASGSRDRGLKNYGYTF.

The rearrangement uses TRBV6-1 and TRBJ1-5; 7 bases are shared with TRBD1. Germline CDR1 is MNHNS and CDR2 is SASEGT. The CDR3 loop spans 16 amino acids. Unmatched junction bases numbered 13, after V lost 6 bases and J lost 5 bases. CDR3 amino acids: CASSQTGQIGDQPQHF. CDR3 in DNA: TGTGCCAGCAGCCAGACAGGGCAAATCGGCGATCAGCCCCAGCATTTT.

This clonotype has a single count. One base away lies a much larger clone, so this may be a sequencing read error. The chain has TRBV15 and TRBJ1-1; possibly TRBD1 for D (6 bases). This CDR3 is built from 15 residues. Germline V gene sequence: CDR1 LNHNV, CDR2 YYDKDF (reference sequence). The CDR3 sequence is CATRRDIGGGAEAFF. As DNA, the CDR3 is TGTGCCACCCGCAGAGATATTGGGGGGGGCGCTGAAGCTTTCTTT.

This clonotype appeared many times. CDR3 amino acids: CASSLMLGAHGYTF. CDR3 DNA sequence: TGTGCCAGCAGTTTAATGCTGGGGGCGCACGGCTACACCTTC. The chain has TRBV28 and TRBJ1-2; the D gene is possibly TRBD1 (6 bases). The V gene's germline CDR1 is MDHEN and CDR2 SYDVKM. V was cut by 2 bases and J by 8 bases, with 15 bases left in between. This CDR3 has 14 residues.

This clonotype turned up a few times. The V gene is TRBV10-3, the J gene TRBJ1-1; TRBD1 matches 8 bases. The CDR3 covers 15 residues. Per germline, CDR1 ENHRY and CDR2 SYGVKD. With V trimmed by 6 bases and J by 3 bases, 9 bases remained unmatched. The CDR3 region is CAISRGPVSDTEAFF. CDR3 bases: TGTGCCATCAGCAGGGGGCCCGTTTCGGACACTGAAGCTTTCTTT.

This clonotype was observed a few times. This rearrangement joins TRBV11-2 to TRBJ2-7; 7 positions agree with TRBD1. Germline CDR1 and CDR2: SGHAT and FQNNGV. With 0 bases clipped from V and 2 bases from J, the junction kept 7 bases outside the gene matches. The CDR3 consists of 16 residues. CDR3 sequence: CASSLDRGQKAYEQYF. CDR3 DNA: TGTGCCAGCAGCTTAGATCGGGGACAGAAGGCCTACGAGCAGTACTTC.

A note on this clonotype: This may be a read error: a much more frequent sequence differs by one nucleotide. The rearrangement links TRBV9 to TRBJ2-5; maybe TRBD2 (6 bases). This CDR3 spans 15 amino acids. CDR1 is SGDLS, CDR2 YYNGEE, per germline. The DNA for the CDR3 is TGTGCCAGCAGCTTAACAGCGGGCCTTCAAGAGACCAAGTACTTC. Translation gives CASSLTAGLQETKYF.

The gene calls are TRBV30 and TRBJ2-2, with no clear D. The length of the CDR3 is 16 residues. Looked up from germline, CDR1 is GTSNPN and CDR2 is SVGIG (reference sequence). The germline V and J ends were trimmed by 2 bases and 3 bases, with 16 bases remaining between them. CDR3 sequence: CAWSPSPGRDTGELFF. Here the CDR3 DNA reads TGTGCCTGGAGTCCCTCCCCGGGTAGGGACACCGGGGAGCTGTTTTTT.

This clonotype occurred many times. The chain links TRBV29-1 to TRBJ1-1; D is undetermined. V shed 6 bases and J shed 5 bases, with 10 bases lying between them. The germline CDR1 and CDR2 sequences are SQVTM and ANQGSEA. The CDR3 totals 11 residues. CDR3 sequence (DNA): TGCAGCGTCGCCTTCGGAACTGAAGCTTTCTTT. Residues: CSVAFGTEAFF. Full variable domain (missing parts from reference TRBV29-1 and TRBJ1-1): SAVISQKPSRDICQRGTSLTIQCQVDSQVTMMFWYRQQPGQSLTLIATANQGSEATYESGFVIDKFPISRPNLTFSTLTVSNMSPEDSSIYLCSVAFGTEAFFGQGTRLTVV.

This clonotype was detected ten times or more. The rearrangement uses TRBV6-5 and TRBJ1-3; D is undetermined. CDR3 length: 14 residues. The V gene's germline CDR1 is MNHEY and CDR2 SVGAGI. Trimming took 6 bases from V and 0 from J, leaving 9 bases between them. CDR3 sequence reads: CASSQGSSGNTIYF. CDR3 nucleotide sequence: TGTGCCAGCAGCCAAGGTAGCTCTGGAAACACCATATATTTT.